The 29 T cell receptor beta chains in this list originate from one sample, sequenced in a study of blood T cell repertoires in COVID-19. Libraries were prepared by immunoSEQ multiplex PCR; TCRdb keeps only in-frame clonotypes and omits some of them. The data contain 300,000 to 400,000 clones, less than 90% of them seen just once; the ten biggest clones take up just over 7%. The source material was peripheral blood. These receptors all come from a woman aged 55-70 years with COVID-19, enrolled during active disease.

This clone was seen a few times. The gene calls are TRBV7-9 and TRBJ2-7; D ambiguous. The V end was cut by 11 bases, the J end by 2 bases, with 7 bases between. This CDR3 has 10 amino acids. The V gene's germline CDR1 is SEHNR and CDR2 FQNEAQ (reference sequence). This CDR3 is CAVGAYEQYF. DNA of the CDR3: TGTGCCGTCGGAGCCTACGAGCAGTACTTC. The variable domain in full, with the rest retrieved from reference TRBV7-9 and TRBJ2-7, is DTGVSQNPRHKITKRGQNVTFRCDPISEHNRLYWYRQTLGQGPEFLTYFQNEAQLEKSRLLSDRFSAERPKGSFSTLEIQRTEQGDSAMYLCAVGAYEQYFGPGTRLTVT.

The CDR3 sequence is CASSLDVGLAGLTGELFF. The CDR3 region has the DNA TGTGCCAGTAGTCTTGATGTGGGACTAGCGGGGCTCACCGGGGAGCTGTTTTTT. The chain has TRBV19 and TRBJ2-2; 13 bases are a match to TRBD2. CDR1 is LNHDA, CDR2 SQIVND, per germline (reference sequence). The CDR3 runs to 18 residues. The trim removed 5 bases at V and 4 bases at J, leaving 10 bases unmatched.

V is TRBV2 and J is TRBJ2-3; D is perhaps TRBD2 (7 bases). Trimming left V 4 bases short and J 2 bases short, with 19 bases between. CDR3 size: 17 residues. Per the germline V gene, CDR1 is SNHLY and CDR2 is FYNNEI. CDR3: CASSGPPGGAPTDTQYF. CDR3 nucleotide sequence: TGTGCCAGCAGTGGCCCCCCTGGGGGGGCTCCCACAGATACGCAGTATTTT.

This chain joins TRBV7-9 and TRBJ1-2, with 8 bases aligning to TRBD1. J gave up 6 bases and V 5 bases, and 14 bases lay outside the gene matches. Germline CDR1 and CDR2: SEHNR and FQNEAQ (reference sequence). The CDR3 is made up of 16 amino acids. DNA for the CDR3: TGTGCCAGCAGCCTAAGGAGGATCGACAGGGGAGATGGCTACACCTTC. Its protein product is CASSLRRIDRGDGYTF.

This clone was found once. The chain employs TRBV11-3 and TRBJ1-4, with TRBD1 identical over 8 bases. CDR1 and CDR2 (germline): SGHNT, YENEEA. Trimming removed 5 bases from V and 6 bases from J; junction bases left unmatched: 14. The CDR3 has 17 amino acids. CDR3 residues: CASSISGRSTGDEKLFF. CDR3 in DNA: TGTGCCAGCAGCATATCCGGCAGGTCGACAGGGGATGAAAAACTGTTTTTT.

CDR3 nucleotide sequence: TGTGCCAGCAGCCGGGGTAGCAATCAGCCCCAGCATTTT. It is translated as CASSRGSNQPQHF. The genes are TRBV6-5 and TRBJ1-5, with D unclear. Trimming left V 6 bases short and J 0 bases short, with 6 bases between. The CDR3 has 13 amino acids. Germline V CDR1 and CDR2: MNHEY, SVGAGI.

The chain carries TRBV5-4 and TRBJ2-1, with 8 bases identical to TRBD2. The CDR3 is made up of 14 amino acids. The germline V gene has CDR1 SGHNT and CDR2 YYREEE (reference sequence). V was pared by 7 bases and J by 6 bases, with 9 bases of the junction left unmatched. The CDR3 reads CASSRGGSGNEQFF. DNA for the CDR3: TGTGCCAGCTCCCGGGGGGGCAGTGGCAATGAGCAGTTCTTC.

This rearrangement joins TRBV5-4 to TRBJ2-5; tentatively, D is TRBD2 (5 bases). V gave up 2 bases and J gave up 2 bases, with 13 bases separating them. The CDR3 extends over 15 amino acids. CDR1 SGHNT and CDR2 YYREEE come from the germline V gene (reference sequence). The DNA for the CDR3 is TGTGCCAGCAGCTTCCCCGGACTGACGCAAGAGACCCAGTACTTC. It specifies CASSFPGLTQETQYF. Combining the CDR3 with reference TRBV5-4 and TRBJ2-5 gives the whole variable domain ETGVTQSPTHLIKTRGQQVTLRCSSQSGHNTVSWYQQALGQGPQFIFQYYREEENGRGNFPPRFSGLQFPNYSSELNVNALELDDSALYLCASSFPGLTQETQYFGPGTRLLVL.

The V gene is TRBV7-2, the J gene TRBJ2-3; 11 positions agree with TRBD2. The germline V gene encodes CDR1 SGHTA and CDR2 FQGNSA. The CDR3 runs to 13 residues. V trimming: 7 bases; J trimming: 6 bases; junction bases outside the gene matches: 3. This CDR3 reads CASKIAGGDTQYF. The CDR3, as DNA: TGTGCCAGCAAAATAGCGGGGGGGGATACGCAGTATTTT.

In its sample, this clone was seen many times. CDR3 region: CASSNRQGAYEQYF. Written as DNA, the CDR3 is TGTGCCAGCAGTAACCGACAGGGAGCCTACGAGCAGTACTTC. This chain connects TRBV5-8 to TRBJ2-7, with TRBD1 matching 7 bases. The CDR3 is made up of 14 amino acids. V gave up 5 bases and J gave up 2 bases; unmatched junction bases: 7. Germline V CDR1 and CDR2: SGHTS, YDEGEE.

This clone came up a few times. V usage is TRBV30 and J usage is TRBJ2-5; 7 positions agree with TRBD1. This CDR3 spans 12 amino acids. Germline V gives CDR1 GTSNPN, CDR2 SVGIG (reference sequence). With 3 bases clipped from V and 6 bases from J, the junction kept 4 bases outside the gene matches. CDR3 loop: CAWRRQGQTQYF. The CDR3 region has the DNA TGTGCCTGGAGGCGACAGGGACAGACCCAGTACTTC.

The genes are TRBV27 and TRBJ2-7, with a weak D call TRBD1 (5 bases). Per the germline V gene, CDR1 is MNHEY and CDR2 is SMNVEV (reference sequence). The germline V and J ends were trimmed by 0 bases and 0 bases, with 9 bases remaining between them. The CDR3 covers 15 residues. Here the CDR3 DNA reads TGTGCCAGCAGTTTATCGACAGAGAGCTCCTACGAGCAGTACTTC. This sequence encodes CASSLSTESSYEQYF.

The rearrangement joins TRBV5-8 to TRBJ1-2; 7 bases are a match to TRBD1. This CDR3 is 15 amino acids long. V lost 3 bases and J lost 2; bases outside the gene matches: 7. The germline V gene encodes CDR1 SGHTS and CDR2 YDEGEE. The CDR3 DNA reads as TGTGCCAGCAGCTGGGGGGACAGCAGGAACTATGGCTACACCTTC. Translating gives CASSWGDSRNYGYTF.

This clone showed up just once. The chain is built from TRBV7-7 and TRBJ2-7; TRBD2 aligns across 11 bases. The CDR3 spans 14 residues. V shed 5 bases, J shed 4 bases, and the junction held 4 bases outside the gene matches. Germline V lookup: CDR1 SSHAT, CDR2 FNYEAQ (reference sequence). CDR3 nucleotides: TGTGCCAGCAGCAAGACTAGCGGGGCATACGAGCAGTACTTC. Translating it yields CASSKTSGAYEQYF. Full variable domain (outside the CDR3, taken from reference TRBV7-7 and TRBJ2-7): GAGVSQSPRYKVTKRGQDVTLRCDPISSHATLYWYQQALGQGPEFLTYFNYEAQPDKSGLPSDRFSAERPEGSISTLTIQRTEQRDSAMYRCASSKTSGAYEQYFGPGTRLTVT.

The rearrangement uses TRBV7-9 and TRBJ1-1, with D possibly matching TRBD1 (5 bases). Germline CDR1 reads SEHNR; CDR2 reads FQNEAQ (reference sequence). V was shortened by 2 bases and J by 7 bases, with 11 bases between the two germline ends. This CDR3 is built from 13 residues. This CDR3 reads CASSLTGLGEAFF. DNA of the CDR3: TGTGCCAGCAGCTTAACAGGATTGGGTGAAGCTTTCTTT.

The CDR3 reads CASSLGGWNEQYF. DNA for the CDR3: TGTGCCAGCAGCTTAGGAGGGTGGAACGAGCAGTACTTC. V gene TRBV11-3 combines with J gene TRBJ2-7; tentatively, D is TRBD2 (5 bases). The V gene lost 1 base and the J gene lost 5 bases, with 9 bases spanning the gap. The germline V gene encodes CDR1 SGHNT and CDR2 YENEEA. The CDR3 totals 13 residues.

V gene TRBV5-1 combines with J gene TRBJ2-5; possibly TRBD1 for D (6 bases). V lost 4 bases and J lost 7, with 17 bases in between. CDR1 and CDR2 from the germline V gene are SGHRS and YFSETQ. The CDR3 contains 14 residues. The CDR3 loop is CASSASQGLGTQYF. As DNA, the CDR3 is TGCGCCAGCAGCGCCTCCCAGGGGCTTGGGACCCAGTACTTC. Filled out from reference TRBV5-1 and TRBJ2-5, the complete variable domain reads KAGVTQTPRYLIKTRGQQVTLSCSPISGHRSVSWYQQTPGQGLQFLFEYFSETQRNKGNFPGRFSGRQFSNSRSEMNVSTLELGDSALYLCASSASQGLGTQYFGPGTRLLVL.

The chain is built from TRBV11-1 and TRBJ2-7, with a weak D call TRBD1 (6 bases). The V end lost 5 bases, the J end lost 1 base, and 12 bases lay between the germline ends. The CDR3 loop spans 14 amino acids. CDR1 and CDR2 (germline): SGHAT, FQDESV (reference sequence). DNA of the CDR3: TGTGCCAGCAGCGGGACACACTCTTCCTACGAGCAGTACTTC. Its protein is CASSGTHSSYEQYF.

This sequence joins TRBV4-1 and TRBJ2-3; D not resolved. The CDR3 loop spans 16 amino acids. Germline loops: CDR1 MGHRA, CDR2 YSYEKL. Trimming removed 4 bases at V and 2 bases at J, with 16 bases between. CDR3 region: CASSRIRSTPTDTQYF. CDR3 bases: TGCGCCAGCAGCCGCATCAGGTCAACCCCCACAGATACGCAGTATTTT.

The J gene is TRBJ1-1, the V gene TRBV5-6, with unresolved D. Trimming cost V 2 bases and J 1 base, with 6 bases left between them. Per germline, CDR1 SGHDT and CDR2 YYEEEE. This CDR3 has 13 residues. In DNA, the CDR3 is TGTGCCAGCAGCTTCGCGGAGAACACTGAAGCTTTCTTT. It yields the protein CASSFAENTEAFF.

The J gene is TRBJ2-7, the V gene TRBV19; no clear D. V dropped 6 bases and J dropped 3 bases, with 18 bases sitting between them. CDR1 is LNHDA and CDR2 is SQIVND in the germline V gene (reference sequence). This CDR3 spans 15 amino acids. The CDR3 sequence is CASSPGGDFLYEQYF. The CDR3 coding sequence is TGTGCCAGTAGCCCTGGCGGAGACTTCCTCTACGAGCAGTACTTC.

The chain couples TRBV13 to TRBJ2-1; a possible D gene is TRBD2 (6 bases). The CDR3 runs to 19 residues. The germline gives CDR1 PRHDT, CDR2 FYEKMQ (reference sequence). V was trimmed by 5 bases and J by 1 base, leaving 24 bases between them. The chain's CDR3 is CASSAPSLGLARSYNEQFF. The CDR3 DNA is TGTGCCAGCAGCGCACCCAGCTTGGGGCTAGCGAGGTCCTACAATGAGCAGTTCTTC. Based on the CDR3 plus reference TRBV13 and TRBJ2-1, the full variable domain is AAGVIQSPRHLIKEKRETATLKCYPIPRHDTVYWYQQGPGQDPQFLISFYEKMQSDKGSIPDRFSAQQFSDYHSELNMSSLELGDSALYFCASSAPSLGLARSYNEQFFGPGTRLTVL.

The chain recombines TRBV5-1 with TRBJ2-1, with D unclear. The CDR3 length is 15 residues. The ends were cut back, 4 bases at V and 0 bases at J, with 11 bases in the middle. From germline, CDR1 is SGHRS and CDR2 YFSETQ. DNA of the CDR3: TGCGCCAGCAGCCTGGGGTGGAGCTCCTACAATGAGCAGTTCTTC. Encoded protein: CASSLGWSSYNEQFF.

The rearrangement links TRBV30 to TRBJ1-2; TRBD1 aligns across 10 bases. The CDR3 consists of 13 residues. The V segment lost 3 bases and the J segment 6 bases; nucleotides outside the gene matches: 4. Germline CDR1 reads GTSNPN; CDR2 reads SVGIG (reference sequence). CDR3 region: CAWSAGTGDGYTF. CDR3 nucleotides: TGTGCCTGGAGCGCGGGGACAGGGGATGGCTACACCTTC. The whole variable domain, remainder taken from reference TRBV30 and TRBJ1-2, is SQTIHQWPATLVQPVGSPLSLECTVEGTSNPNLYWYRQAAGRGLQLLFYSVGIGQISSEVPQNLSASRPQDRQFILSSKKLLLSDSGFYLCAWSAGTGDGYTFGSGTRLTVV.

The rearrangement joins TRBV6-5 to TRBJ1-5; no reliable D call. This CDR3 has 15 residues. V lost 6 bases, J lost 5 bases, and 17 bases lay in between. Germline CDR1 reads MNHEY; CDR2 reads SVGAGI. DNA for the CDR3: TGTGCCAGCAGCTCAACCGGGAGCGGATATCAGCCCCAGCATTTT. Protein: CASSSTGSGYQPQHF.

This clone has more than one count but fewer than ten. The rearrangement links TRBV5-1 to TRBJ2-5; D is perhaps TRBD2 (5 bases). Germline CDR1 and CDR2: SGHRS and YFSETQ. V lost 2 bases and J lost 5, with 10 bases in between. The CDR3 has 13 residues. CDR3: CASSFGSGETQYF. The CDR3 DNA follows: TGCGCCAGCAGCTTTGGGTCGGGGGAGACCCAGTACTTC.

CDR3 DNA: TGCGCCAGCAGGGATCAGGGAAACCTTATCAATCAGCCCCAGCATTTT. It codes for CASRDQGNLINQPQHF. The V and J genes are TRBV10-1 and TRBJ1-5, with a tentative D call TRBD1 (5 bases). The CDR3 consists of 16 residues. V lost 6 bases and J 3 bases, leaving 18 bases between the germline ends. CDR1 is WNHNN, CDR2 SYGVQD, per germline (reference sequence).

The chain joins TRBV5-1 to TRBJ1-6, with 9 bases lining up with TRBD1. There are 15 residues in the CDR3. CDR1 is SGHRS and CDR2 is YFSETQ in the germline V gene. Trimming removed 0 bases from V and 10 bases from J; junction bases left unmatched: 5. The CDR3 protein is CASSLGGTGKSPLHF. The CDR3 DNA sequence: TGCGCCAGCAGCTTGGGGGGGACAGGGAAATCACCCCTCCACTTT.

The gene calls are TRBV11-1 and TRBJ1-1; unclear D gene. This CDR3 contains 14 residues. From germline, CDR1 is SGHAT and CDR2 FQDESV (reference sequence). The V end was cut by 2 bases, the J end by 1 base, with 8 bases between. The CDR3 loop is CASSLQAENTEAFF. CDR3 sequence (DNA): TGTGCCAGCAGCTTACAGGCAGAGAACACTGAAGCTTTCTTT.